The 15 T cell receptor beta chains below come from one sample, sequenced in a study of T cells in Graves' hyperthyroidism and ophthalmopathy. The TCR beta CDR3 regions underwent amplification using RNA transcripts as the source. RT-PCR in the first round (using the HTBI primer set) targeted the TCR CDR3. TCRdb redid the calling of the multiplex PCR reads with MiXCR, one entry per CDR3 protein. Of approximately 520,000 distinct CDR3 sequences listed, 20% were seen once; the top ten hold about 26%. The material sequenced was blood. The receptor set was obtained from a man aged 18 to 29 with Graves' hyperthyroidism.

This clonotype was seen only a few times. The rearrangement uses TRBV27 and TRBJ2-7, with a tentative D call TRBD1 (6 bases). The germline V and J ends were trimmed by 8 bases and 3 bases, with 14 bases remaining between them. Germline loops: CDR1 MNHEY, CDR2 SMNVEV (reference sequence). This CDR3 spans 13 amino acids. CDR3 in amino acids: CASGYRTDYEQYF. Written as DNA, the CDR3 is TGTGCCAGCGGGTACAGGACAGACTACGAGCAGTACTTC.

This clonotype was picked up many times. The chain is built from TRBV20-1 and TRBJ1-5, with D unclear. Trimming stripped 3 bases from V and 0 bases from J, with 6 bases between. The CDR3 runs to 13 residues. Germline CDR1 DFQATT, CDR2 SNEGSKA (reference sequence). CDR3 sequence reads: CSARIDSNQPQHF. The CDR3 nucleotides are TGCAGTGCTAGGATTGATAGCAATCAGCCCCAGCATTTT.

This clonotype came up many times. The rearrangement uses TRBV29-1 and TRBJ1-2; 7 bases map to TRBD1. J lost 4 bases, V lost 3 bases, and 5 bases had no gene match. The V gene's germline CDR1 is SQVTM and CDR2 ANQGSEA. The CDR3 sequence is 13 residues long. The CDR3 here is CSVEEGGGYGYTF. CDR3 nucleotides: TGCAGCGTTGAGGAAGGGGGCGGCTATGGCTACACCTTC.

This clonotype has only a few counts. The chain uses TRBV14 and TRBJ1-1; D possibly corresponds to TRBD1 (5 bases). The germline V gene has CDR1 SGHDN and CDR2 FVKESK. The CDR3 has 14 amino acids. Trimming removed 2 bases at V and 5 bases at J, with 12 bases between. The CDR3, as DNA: TGTGCCAGCAGCCAATCCCAGGGAGTAACTGAAGCTTTCTTT. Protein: CASSQSQGVTEAFF.

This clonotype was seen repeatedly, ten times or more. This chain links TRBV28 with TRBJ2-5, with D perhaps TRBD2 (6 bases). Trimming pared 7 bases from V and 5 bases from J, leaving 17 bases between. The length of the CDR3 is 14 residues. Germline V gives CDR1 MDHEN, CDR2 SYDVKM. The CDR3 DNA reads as TGTGCCAGCAACCACGGGGGAGTAGGGGAGACCCAGTACTTC. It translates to CASNHGGVGETQYF.

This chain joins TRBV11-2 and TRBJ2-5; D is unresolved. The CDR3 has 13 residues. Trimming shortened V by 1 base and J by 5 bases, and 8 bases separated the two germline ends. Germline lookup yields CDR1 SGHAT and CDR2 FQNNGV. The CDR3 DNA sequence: TGTGCCAGCAGCTTAGGGGCTTTTGAGACCCAGTACTTC. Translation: CASSLGAFETQYF.

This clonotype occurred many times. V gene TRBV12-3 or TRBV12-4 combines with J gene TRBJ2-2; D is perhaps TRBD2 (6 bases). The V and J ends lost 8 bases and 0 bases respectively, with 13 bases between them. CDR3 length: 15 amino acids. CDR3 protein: CASRSAGTNTGELFF. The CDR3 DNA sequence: TGTGCCAGCCGTTCCGCGGGAACGAACACCGGGGAGCTGTTTTTT.

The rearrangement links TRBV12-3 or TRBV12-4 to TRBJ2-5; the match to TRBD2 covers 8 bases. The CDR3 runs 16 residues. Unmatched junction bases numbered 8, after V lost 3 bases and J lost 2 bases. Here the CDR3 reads CASSLRAGALQETQYF. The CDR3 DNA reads TGTGCCAGCAGTTTGAGAGCGGGGGCCCTACAAGAGACCCAGTACTTC.

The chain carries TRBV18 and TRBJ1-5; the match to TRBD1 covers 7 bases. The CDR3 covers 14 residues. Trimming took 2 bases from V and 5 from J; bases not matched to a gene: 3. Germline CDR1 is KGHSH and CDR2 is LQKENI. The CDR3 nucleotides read TGTGCCAGCTCACCATACAGGGGTTATCAGCCCCAGCATTTT. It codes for CASSPYRGYQPQHF.

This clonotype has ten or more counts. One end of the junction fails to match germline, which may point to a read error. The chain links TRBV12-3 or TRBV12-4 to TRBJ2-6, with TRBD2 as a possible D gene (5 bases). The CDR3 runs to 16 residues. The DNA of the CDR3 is TGTGCCAGCAGCTTAGGCGAGGGCCCTGGGGCCAACGTCCTGACTTTC. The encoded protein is CASSLGEGPGANVLTF.

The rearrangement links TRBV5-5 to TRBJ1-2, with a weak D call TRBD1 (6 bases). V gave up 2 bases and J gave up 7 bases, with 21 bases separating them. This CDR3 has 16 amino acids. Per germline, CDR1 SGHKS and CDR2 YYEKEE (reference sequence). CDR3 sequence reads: CASSFAPRDTMAGYTF. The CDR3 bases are TGTGCCAGCAGCTTTGCCCCCCGGGACACAATGGCTGGCTACACCTTC.

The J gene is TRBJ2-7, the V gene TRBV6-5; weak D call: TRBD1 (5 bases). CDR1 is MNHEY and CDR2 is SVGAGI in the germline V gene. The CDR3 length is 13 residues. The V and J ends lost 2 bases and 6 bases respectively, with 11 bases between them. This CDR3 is CASSYTPGSEQYF. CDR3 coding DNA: TGTGCCAGCAGTTACACTCCAGGGTCCGAGCAGTACTTC.

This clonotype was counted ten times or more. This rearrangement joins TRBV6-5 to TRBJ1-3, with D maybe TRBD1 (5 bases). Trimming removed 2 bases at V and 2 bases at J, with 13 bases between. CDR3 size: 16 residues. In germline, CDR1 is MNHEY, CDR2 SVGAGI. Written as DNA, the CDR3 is TGTGCCAGCAGTTACGCACTAGGGGTGGCTGGAAACACCATATATTTT. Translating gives CASSYALGVAGNTIYF.

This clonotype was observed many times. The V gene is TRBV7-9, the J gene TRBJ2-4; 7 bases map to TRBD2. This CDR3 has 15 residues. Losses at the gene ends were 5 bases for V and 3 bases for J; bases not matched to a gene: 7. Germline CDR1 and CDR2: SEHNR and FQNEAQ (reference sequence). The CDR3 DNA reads TGTGCCAGCAGCCCTTTGGGGGGGAGCAAAAACATTCAGTACTTC. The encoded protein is CASSPLGGSKNIQYF.

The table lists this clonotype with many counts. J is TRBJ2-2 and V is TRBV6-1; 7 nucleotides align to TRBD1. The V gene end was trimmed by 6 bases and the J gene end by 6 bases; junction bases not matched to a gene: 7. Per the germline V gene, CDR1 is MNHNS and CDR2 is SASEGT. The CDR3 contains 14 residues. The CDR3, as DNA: TGTGCCAGCAGGCGACAGGGAGTATCCGGGGAGCTGTTTTTT. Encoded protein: CASRRQGVSGELFF.